This T cell receptor (beta chain) came from a study of blood T cell repertoires in COVID-19. CDR1 is SQVTM, CDR2 ANQGSEA, per germline. This CDR3 has 13 amino acids. V was cut by 2 bases and J by 5 bases, with 12 bases left in between. Repertoires were generated with immunoSEQ multiplex PCR, while TCRdb's copy carries only in-frame clones and drops some. The table has about 200,000 clones, approximately 91% seen once. Sequenced input: peripheral blood. This receptor was identified in a man between 35 and 55 years old with acute or convalescent COVID-19. V gene TRBV29-1 combines with J gene TRBJ1-2; possibly TRBD1 for D (5 bases). CDR3 loop: CSVERGLGYGYTF. The DNA for the CDR3 is TGCAGCGTTGAACGGGGGTTGGGGTATGGCTACACCTTC.